A selection of T cell receptor beta chains follows, all from one sample in a study of T cell responses to AZD1222 COVID-19 vaccine. Here immunoSEQ multiplex PCR was the method, and the copy in TCRdb shows in-frame clones only, minus some. Here the sample spans 91,000 or so clones, 92% being singletons. The sample was peripheral blood, taken 28 days after the second AZD1222 dose. The receptors were gathered from an adult who received the AZD1222 COVID-19 vaccine. Each CDR3 is given with its conserved first and last residue. The D gene is left open where the match is weak. Clone size appears in some rows only: once, few, many, or a class for an expanded clone.

>.|TRBV10-2|TRBD1|TRBJ1-1
CASSEGTGTQAEAFF
TGCGCCAGCAGTGAGGGGACAGGAACTCAGGCTGAAGCTTTCTTT
>.|TRBV2|TRBD1|TRBJ1-5
CASSSDRVGQPQHF
TGTGCCAGCAGTTCGGACAGGGTTGGTCAGCCCCAGCATTTT
>.|TRBV5-1|.|TRBJ1-2
CASSYYGYGYTF
TGCGCCAGCAGCTACTATGGCTATGGCTACACCTTC
>.|TRBV3-1/TRBV3-2|TRBD1|TRBJ2-1
CASSQGDRYNEQFF
TGTGCCAGCAGCCAAGGGGACAGATACAATGAGCAGTTCTTC
>few|TRBV5-1|TRBD2|TRBJ2-7
CASSPRTSVNEQYF
TGCGCCAGCAGCCCAAGGACTAGTGTCAACGAGCAGTACTTC
>.|TRBV4-3|.|TRBJ1-2
CASSQDGGRGGLYGYTF
TGCGCCAGCAGCCAAGACGGCGGGCGGGGAGGTCTCTATGGCTACACCTTC
>.|TRBV7-8|.|TRBJ1-1
CASSERQSYQAEAFF
TGTGCCAGCAGCGAAAGACAGAGTTATCAGGCTGAAGCTTTCTTT
>.|TRBV19|TRBD2|TRBJ2-3
CASSRALAGGGDTQYF
TGTGCCAGTAGTAGGGCGCTAGCGGGGGGGGGTGATACGCAGTATTTT
>.|TRBV5-1|.|TRBJ1-3
CASSREADLKGNTIYF
TGCGCCAGCAGCCGGGAGGCAGACCTCAAGGGAAACACCATATATTTT
>.|TRBV6-1|.|TRBJ1-5
CASSEAGSLNQPQHF
TGTGCCAGCAGTGAAGCGGGCAGTCTCAATCAGCCCCAGCATTTT
>.|TRBV5-6|.|TRBJ1-2
CASTSRRDTLWRGVWGYTF
TGTGCCAGCACCTCAAGAAGGGACACCCTCTGGAGGGGTGTTTGGGGCTACACCTTC
>.|TRBV12-5|.|TRBJ1-1
CASGLFFGAQGKELNTEAFF
TGTGCTAGTGGTTTGTTCTTTGGAGCTCAGGGGAAGGAGCTAAACACTGAAGCTTTCTTT
>.|TRBV12-3/TRBV12-4|.|TRBJ1-2
CASSIGGGYGYTF
TGTGCCAGCAGTATTGGGGGAGGGTATGGCTACACCTTC
>.|TRBV5-4|TRBD2|TRBJ2-1
CASSLPPSGGYNEQFF
TGTGCCAGCAGCTTGCCTCCTAGCGGGGGCTACAATGAGCAGTTCTTC
>once|TRBV5-1|.|TRBJ2-5
CASSLAPLGEETQYF
TGCGCCAGCAGCTTGGCCCCGTTGGGGGAGGAGACCCAGTACTTC
>.|TRBV3-1/TRBV3-2|TRBD1|TRBJ1-1
CASSQGLGQGKIEAFF
TGTGCCAGCAGCCAAGGTTTAGGACAGGGGAAAATTGAAGCTTTCTTT
>once|TRBV20-1|TRBD1|TRBJ1-2
CSASITGDRLGYTF
TGCAGTGCTAGTATTACAGGGGACAGACTAGGCTACACCTTC
>.|TRBV11-3|.|TRBJ1-2
CASSSRTDYGYTF
TGTGCCAGCAGCTCCCGGACTGACTATGGCTACACCTTC
>.|TRBV5-1|.|TRBJ2-7
CASSYTPAATYEQYF
TGCGCCAGCAGCTACACCCCGGCAGCTACCTACGAGCAGTACTTC
>.|TRBV6-1|.|TRBJ2-7
CASSDYGGASYEQYF
TGTGCCAGCAGTGATTATGGCGGGGCCTCATACGAGCAGTACTTC
>.|TRBV11-2|.|TRBJ1-6
CASSKGQPNSPLHF
TGTGCCAGCAGCAAAGGACAGCCTAATTCACCCCTCCACTTT
>.|TRBV10-3|TRBD2|TRBJ2-1
CAISPGLAGGSSYNEQFF
TGTGCCATCAGTCCGGGACTAGCGGGGGGGAGCTCCTACAATGAGCAGTTCTTC
>.|TRBV11-2|TRBD1|TRBJ1-4
CASSLTPGQGLTNEKLFF
TGTGCCAGCAGCTTAACTCCGGGACAGGGGTTAACTAATGAAAAACTGTTTTTT
>.|TRBV6-5|TRBD2|TRBJ2-3
CASGTGLVADTQYF
TGTGCCAGCGGGACGGGACTAGTTGCAGATACGCAGTATTTT
>.|TRBV2|.|TRBJ1-6
CASTQNSPLHF
TGTGCCAGCACTCAAAATTCACCCCTCCACTTT
>.|TRBV7-3|TRBD2|TRBJ2-2
CASSHPGTSGNTGELFF
TGTGCCAGCAGCCACCCCGGGACTAGCGGAAACACCGGGGAGCTGTTTTTT
>.|TRBV5-5|.|TRBJ1-5
CASSLGSDQPQHF
TGTGCCAGCAGCTTGGGGAGCGATCAGCCCCAGCATTTT
>.|TRBV28|TRBD1|TRBJ1-2
CASRGTGGTNYGYTF
TGTGCCAGCAGAGGGACAGGGGGAACTAACTATGGCTACACCTTC
>.|TRBV6-1|.|TRBJ1-6
CASSEGNRAIFHF
TGTGCCAGCAGTGAAGGTAACAGGGCAATCTTCCACTTT
>.|TRBV6-5|TRBD2|TRBJ2-1
CASSYTASGGYNEQFF
TGTGCCAGCAGTTATACGGCTAGCGGGGGATACAATGAGCAGTTCTTC
>.|TRBV3-1/TRBV3-2|.|TRBJ2-3
CASSQEGFRTDTQYF
TGTGCCAGCAGCCAAGAGGGATTTCGCACAGATACGCAGTATTTT
>.|TRBV6-2/TRBV6-3|TRBD1|TRBJ1-1
CASSYPTGLKVNTEAFF
TGTGCCAGCAGTTACCCGACAGGGTTAAAAGTGAACACTGAAGCTTTCTTT
>.|TRBV7-9|TRBD2|TRBJ2-5
CAIPGGPQYF
TGTGCCATCCCGGGGGGGCCCCAGTACTTC
>.|TRBV7-2|.|TRBJ1-5
CASSLVPLANQPQHF
TGTGCCAGCAGCTTAGTCCCCTTAGCAAATCAGCCCCAGCATTTT
>.|TRBV20-1|.|TRBJ1-1
CSAREREAFF
TGCAGTGCTAGAGAGCGTGAAGCTTTCTTT
>.|TRBV6-6|TRBD1|TRBJ2-1
CASRDRGVINEQFF
TGTGCCAGCAGGGACAGGGGGGTCATCAATGAGCAGTTCTTC
>.|TRBV11-3|.|TRBJ1-2
CASSLRTDRNGYTF
TGTGCCAGCAGCCTCAGGACCGACCGTAATGGCTACACCTTC
>.|TRBV25-1|TRBD1|TRBJ1-2
CASSELATGAVYGYTF
TGTGCCAGCAGTGAATTGGCGACAGGGGCGGTCTATGGCTACACCTTC
>.|TRBV30|TRBD1|TRBJ2-2
CAYPMGQGGTGELFF
TGTGCCTATCCGATGGGACAGGGGGGCACCGGGGAGCTGTTTTTT
>.|TRBV7-9|TRBD2|TRBJ2-2
CASSPSRPGLAGGELFF
TGTGCCAGCAGCCCTAGCCGGCCGGGACTAGCGGGCGGGGAGCTGTTTTTT